This TCR beta chain was documented in a study of shared clonotypes between healthy human individuals. Study context: Researchers assigned three CD4 naive, three CD4 memory, two CD8 naive and one CD8 memory plate to each donor. Whole-study findings and limits: Donor clonotype sharing was expected to depend on sequencing depth.

Participating donors were healthy, HIV-negative adults free of recent acute infections or vaccinations. In regard to this clone: Antigen unknown.

Some clones are missing from TCRdb's copy, which holds only in-frame ones; the method was immunoSEQ multiplex PCR. In the table there are 300,000 or so clones, around 67% of which are singletons. CDR1 SEHNR and CDR2 FQNEAQ come from the germline V gene (reference sequence). The CDR3 sequence is 14 residues long. Trimming removed 7 bases from V and 3 bases from J, with 13 bases in between. The V call is TRBV7-9, the J call TRBJ2-1; no firm D call. This clonotype was sampled from a man aged 25-40 years in good health. The sample consisted of memory CD4+ T cells sorted from blood. Subset denoted: CD45RA-negative fraction. As DNA, the CDR3 is TGTGCCAGCACTAGAGCGTCGGGCTACAATGAGCAGTTCTTC. Its protein product is CASTRASGYNEQFF.